The 24 T cell receptor beta chains below were found in one sample sequenced in a study of cytomegalovirus exposure and HLA in healthy donors. The PCR ran on 60 Vbeta and 13 Jbeta primers. Assay used: immunoSEQ multiplex PCR; TCRdb lists only in-frame clones, some missing. The sample lists nearly 110,000 clones, around 78% occurring once. The sample taken for sequencing was PBMCs. The receptors shown here come from a man aged 25 to 40 in good health and CMV-seronegative.

J is TRBJ2-1 and V is TRBV9, with a tentative D call TRBD1 (6 bases). CDR3 size: 14 residues. Germline V gene data show CDR1 as SGDLS and CDR2 as YYNGEE. Trimming cost V 3 bases and J 13 bases, with 20 bases left between them. Here the CDR3 reads CASSGSPATGNQFF. Written as DNA, the CDR3 is TGTGCCAGCAGCGGCAGCCCCGCTACAGGGAATCAGTTCTTC.

This clone has a single count. The chain employs TRBV19 and TRBJ2-7; 9 bases agree with TRBD1. Germline values: CDR1 LNHDA, CDR2 SQIVND (reference sequence). With V trimmed by 0 bases and J by 2 bases, 5 bases remained unmatched. The CDR3 totals 16 residues. In nucleotides, the CDR3 is TGTGCCAGTAGTATAGACCCCGGACAGGGGACCTACGAGCAGTACTTC. Protein sequence: CASSIDPGQGTYEQYF.

This chain connects TRBV6-1 to TRBJ1-2, with a weak D call TRBD1 (5 bases). The V end was cut by 4 bases, the J end by 2 bases, with 14 bases between. Germline V lookup: CDR1 MNHNS, CDR2 SASEGT. This CDR3 region has 15 residues. Here the CDR3 reads CASSGYGAVNYGYTF. The CDR3 nucleotides read TGTGCCAGCAGTGGTTATGGGGCAGTGAACTATGGCTACACCTTC.

The rearrangement links TRBV19 to TRBJ1-5; TRBD1 matches at 11 bases. Germline loops: CDR1 LNHDA, CDR2 SQIVND (reference sequence). The CDR3 runs to 15 residues. The V and J ends lost 4 bases and 7 bases, in that order; junction bases with no gene match: 6. The CDR3 loop is CASSTGTGGWQPQHF. In DNA, the CDR3 is TGTGCCAGTAGTACCGGGACAGGGGGATGGCAGCCCCAGCATTTT.

The chain couples TRBV2 to TRBJ1-2, with 9 bases matching TRBD1. CDR1 and CDR2 from the germline V gene are SNHLY and FYNNEI. The ends lost 6 bases at V and 0 bases at J; junction bases unmatched: 11. This CDR3 contains 17 residues. The CDR3 protein is CASRARQGGRPNYGYTF. For the CDR3, the DNA is TGTGCCAGCAGGGCCCGACAGGGGGGGAGACCTAACTATGGCTACACCTTC.

The CDR3 loop is CASIYLRGYEQYF. CDR3 DNA sequence: TGTGCCAGCATCTACCTACGGGGATACGAGCAGTACTTC. V is TRBV21-1 and J is TRBJ2-7; TRBD2, as called in the table, went unchecked against the DNA. TRBV21-1 is given as a pseudogene. This CDR3 has 13 residues.

CDR3 amino acids: CASSRQTGFYNEQFF. Here the CDR3 DNA reads TGTGCCAGCAGCCGACAAACAGGGTTCTACAATGAGCAGTTCTTC. The chain uses TRBV6-6 and TRBJ2-1; possible D gene TRBD1, 6 bases. Germline-derived CDR1 and CDR2 are MNHNY and SVGAGI (reference sequence). The CDR3 covers 15 residues. Deletions cut 6 bases from V and 3 bases from J, with 15 bases between.

This clone appeared a few times. The chain couples TRBV29-1 to TRBJ2-3; D gene uncertain. Germline V lookup: CDR1 SQVTM, CDR2 ANQGSEA. The V gene lost 3 bases and the J gene lost 6 bases, with 7 bases spanning the gap. The CDR3 length is 11 residues. This CDR3 reads CSVDMLDTQYF. The CDR3, as DNA: TGCAGCGTTGATATGTTGGATACGCAGTATTTT.

This CDR3 reads CASSSAGTGGSHYEQYF. In DNA, the CDR3 is TGTGCCAGCTCCTCCGCCGGGACAGGGGGCTCCCACTACGAGCAGTACTTC. The gene calls are TRBV18 and TRBJ2-7, with 12 bases aligning to TRBD1. This CDR3 has 17 amino acids. Trimming removed 6 bases from V and 3 bases from J; junction bases left unmatched: 12. CDR1 is KGHSH, CDR2 LQKENI, per germline.

The chain employs TRBV19 and TRBJ2-7, with D maybe TRBD2 (6 bases). Deletions cut 4 bases from V and 7 bases from J, with 11 bases between. The germline gives CDR1 LNHDA, CDR2 SQIVND (reference sequence). The CDR3 is made up of 12 amino acids. The CDR3 loop reads CASSTGAGEQYF. The CDR3 DNA sequence: TGTGCCAGTAGTACGGGAGCAGGGGAGCAGTACTTC.

This chain joins TRBV6-5 and TRBJ1-2; 7 bases align to TRBD1. Trimming took 4 bases from V and 7 from J; bases not matched to a gene: 6. Per the germline V gene, CDR1 is MNHEY and CDR2 is SVGAGI. CDR3 length equals 13 residues. For the CDR3, the DNA is TGTGCCAGCAGTTTCGGGACAGAAGGTGGCTACACCTTC. Residues: CASSFGTEGGYTF.

V usage is TRBV6-6 and J usage is TRBJ2-3; weak D call: TRBD1 (6 bases). This CDR3 region has 14 residues. CDR1 and CDR2 from the germline V gene are MNHNY and SVGAGI (reference sequence). The germline V and J ends were trimmed by 0 bases and 7 bases, with 11 bases remaining between them. CDR3 amino acids: CASSYSSGTNTQYF. The CDR3 DNA reads as TGTGCCAGCAGTTACTCGAGTGGGACAAATACGCAGTATTTT.

The rearrangement links TRBV10-3 to TRBJ1-2; D not resolved. Between the trimmed V and J ends, which lost 3 bases and 3 bases, there was a span of 8 bases. The CDR3 consists of 13 residues. Per germline, CDR1 ENHRY and CDR2 SYGVKD. CDR3 DNA sequence: TGTGCCATCAGTGACAGGCAGGACTATGGCTACACCTTC. It yields the protein CAISDRQDYGYTF.

The genes are TRBV7-2 and TRBJ2-1; 9 nucleotides line up with TRBD2. The ends lost 3 bases at V and 1 base at J; junction bases unmatched: 4. Germline lookup yields CDR1 SGHTA and CDR2 FQGNSA. The CDR3 runs 16 residues. This chain's CDR3 is CASSLGLARSYNEQFF. In DNA form, the CDR3 reads TGTGCCAGCAGCTTGGGACTAGCACGTTCCTACAATGAGCAGTTCTTC.

J is TRBJ1-6 and V is TRBV15; weak D call: TRBD1 (6 bases). CDR1 and CDR2 from the germline V gene are LNHNV and YYDKDF (reference sequence). V lost 3 bases and J 7 bases, leaving 7 bases between the germline ends. The CDR3 has 13 amino acids. The CDR3 sequence is CATSSDRNSPLHF. CDR3 sequence (DNA): TGTGCCACCAGCAGCGACAGGAATTCACCCCTCCACTTT.

V and J are TRBV28 and TRBJ2-5; unclear D gene. The end of the DNA fits TRBJ2-7 better, so the J call may be wrong. The CDR3 spans 14 residues. Looked up from germline, CDR1 is MDHEN and CDR2 is SYDVKM. This CDR3 reads CASSLPLFSYEQYF. CDR3 nucleotide sequence: TGTGCCAGCAGTTTACCGCTGTTCTCCTACGAGCAGTACTTC.

This chain uses TRBV18 with TRBJ2-2; TRBD2 matches 8 bases. V shed 2 bases and J 1 base; nucleotides not matched to a gene: 3. The V gene's germline CDR1 is KGHSH and CDR2 LQKENI. This CDR3 has 16 amino acids. As DNA, the CDR3 is TGTGCCAGCTCACCAAGGACTAGCAGGAACACCGGGGAGCTGTTTTTT. As protein: CASSPRTSRNTGELFF. Looking up the rest from reference TRBV18 and TRBJ2-2 gives the full variable domain: NAGVMQNPRHLVRRRGQEARLRCSPMKGHSHVYWYRQLPEEGLKFMVYLQKENIIDESGMPKERFSAEFPKEGPSILRIQQVVRGDSAAYFCASSPRTSRNTGELFFGEGSRLTVL.

V gene TRBV5-1 combines with J gene TRBJ2-3, with 9 positions matching TRBD2. The length of the CDR3 is 16 residues. V lost 6 bases to trimming and J lost 2 bases; unmatched junction nucleotides: 10. Germline-derived CDR1 and CDR2 are SGHRS and YFSETQ. The CDR3, as DNA: TGCGCCAGCAAGATGTCCGGGACTAGCTCCACAGATACGCAGTATTTT. This codes for CASKMSGTSSTDTQYF. The variable domain in full, with the rest retrieved from reference TRBV5-1 and TRBJ2-3, is KAGVTQTPRYLIKTRGQQVTLSCSPISGHRSVSWYQQTPGQGLQFLFEYFSETQRNKGNFPGRFSGRQFSNSRSEMNVSTLELGDSALYLCASKMSGTSSTDTQYFGPGTRLTVL.

This clone was counted only a few times. This chain joins TRBV2 and TRBJ1-1; D ambiguous. With 7 bases removed from V and 4 bases from J, the gap between germline ends came to 16 bases. The CDR3 has 14 amino acids. Germline CDR1 SNHLY, CDR2 FYNNEI. CDR3 DNA sequence: TGTGCCAGCACGGTCCCCTCTAGTATCACTGAAGCTTTCTTT. It codes for CASTVPSSITEAFF.

The J gene is TRBJ2-5, the V gene TRBV6-5; 12 bases map to TRBD1. CDR1 MNHEY and CDR2 SVGAGI come from the germline V gene. V lost 6 bases, J lost 11 bases, and 10 bases stayed unmatched. The CDR3 is 14 residues long. CDR3 loop: CASSPGQGAGEQYF. CDR3 nucleotides: TGTGCCAGCAGCCCGGGACAGGGGGCGGGGGAGCAGTACTTC.

The rearrangement uses TRBV9 and TRBJ2-1; tentative D call: TRBD1 (5 bases). V was clipped by 3 bases and J by 1 base, with 14 bases between them. The CDR3 has 16 residues. Germline CDR1 is SGDLS and CDR2 is YYNGEE. The CDR3 bases are TGTGCCAGCAGCGGCCTCCAAAGGGGATCCTACAATGAGCAGTTCTTC. It codes for CASSGLQRGSYNEQFF.

The J gene is TRBJ1-2, the V gene TRBV30; D gene ambiguous. Deletions cut 6 bases from V and 2 bases from J, with 13 bases between. The CDR3 is made up of 13 amino acids. Germline V CDR1 and CDR2: GTSNPN, SVGIG (reference sequence). Written as DNA, the CDR3 is TGTGCCTGCCCTCTGGCCGCAAACTATGGCTACACCTTC. It encodes CACPLAANYGYTF.

J is TRBJ2-2 and V is TRBV29-1; D ambiguous. The germline V gene encodes CDR1 SQVTM and CDR2 ANQGSEA. The CDR3 length is 12 residues. Trimming took off 4 bases at V and 2 bases at J, with 5 bases between the two ends. This CDR3 is CSVVVNTGELFF. CDR3 bases: TGCAGCGTTGTAGTAAACACCGGGGAGCTGTTTTTT.

This clone was counted only a few times. The chain uses TRBV5-1 and TRBJ2-7; 11 positions agree with TRBD1. Germline V gene data show CDR1 as SGHRS and CDR2 as YFSETQ. This CDR3 is built from 14 residues. The V and J ends lost 5 bases and 3 bases, in that order; junction bases with no gene match: 4. CDR3 loop: CASREGTGGYEQYF. The CDR3 nucleotides read TGCGCCAGCAGGGAAGGGACAGGGGGCTACGAGCAGTACTTC.